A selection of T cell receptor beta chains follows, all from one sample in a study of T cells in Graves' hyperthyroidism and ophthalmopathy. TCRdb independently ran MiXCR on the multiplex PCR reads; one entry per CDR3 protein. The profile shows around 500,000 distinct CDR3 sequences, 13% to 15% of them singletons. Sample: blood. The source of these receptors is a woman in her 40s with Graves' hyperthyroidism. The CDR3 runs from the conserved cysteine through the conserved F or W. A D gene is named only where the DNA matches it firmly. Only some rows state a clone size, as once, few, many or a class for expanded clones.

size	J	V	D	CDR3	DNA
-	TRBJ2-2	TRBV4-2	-	CASSQETRANTGELFF	TGTGCCAGCAGCCAAGAAACGAGGGCAAACACCGGGGAGCTGTTTTTT
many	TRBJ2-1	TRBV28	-	CASSILGGGEQFF	TGTGCCAGCAGCATACTAGGAGGAGGGGAGCAGTTCTTC
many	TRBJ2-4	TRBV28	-	CASTGPKNIQYF	TGTGCCAGCACAGGGCCTAAAAACATTCAGTACTTC
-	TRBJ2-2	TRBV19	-	CASKENTGELFF	TGTGCCAGTAAAGAGAACACCGGGGAGCTGTTTTTT
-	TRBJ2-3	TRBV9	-	CASSDGTLTDTQYF	TGTGCCAGCAGCGACGGGACTCTCACAGATACGCAGTATTTT
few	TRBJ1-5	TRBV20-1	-	CSARGVGDQPQHF	TGCAGTGCTAGAGGAGTTGGCGATCAGCCCCAGCATTTT
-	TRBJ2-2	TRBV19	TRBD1	CATELGQGISGELFF	TGTGCCACCGAGCTGGGACAGGGAATAAGCGGGGAGCTGTTTTTT
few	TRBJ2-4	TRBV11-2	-	CASSPGPPSAKNIQYF	TGTGCCAGCAGCCCGGGTCCACCGTCTGCCAAAAACATTCAGTACTTC
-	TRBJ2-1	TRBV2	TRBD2	CASSFFTLAGGYNEQFF	TGTGCCAGCAGTTTTTTTACACTAGCGGGAGGTTACAATGAGCAGTTCTTC
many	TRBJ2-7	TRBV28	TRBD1	CASGSQGAEQYF	TGTGCCAGCGGGTCTCAGGGGGCCGAGCAGTACTTC